A single sample gave rise to the 25 T cell receptor beta chains below, sequenced in a study of cytomegalovirus exposure and HLA in healthy donors. Sequencing used immunoSEQ multiplex PCR; TCRdb keeps in-frame clones, though not all of them. Among 250,000 or so clones listed, roughly 90% were seen once. Material: PBMCs. The receptors were gathered from a woman in her late teens or twenties in good health and CMV-seronegative.

The V call is TRBV6-6, the J call TRBJ1-6; D is undetermined. The V end lost 2 bases, the J end lost 7 bases, and 9 bases lay between the germline ends. CDR3 length: 14 residues. Germline V gives CDR1 MNHNY, CDR2 SVGAGI (reference sequence). CDR3 nucleotide sequence: TGTGCCAGCAGTTACGATTCAGAAAATTCACCCCTCCACTTT. Translation gives CASSYDSENSPLHF.

The chain recombines TRBV28 with TRBJ1-4; a weak D match, TRBD1 (5 bases). The CDR3 has 16 residues. V gave up 7 bases and J gave up 0 bases, with 15 bases separating them. Looked up from germline, CDR1 is MDHEN and CDR2 is SYDVKM. For the CDR3, the DNA is TGTGCCAGCACCCCCGGTGGGGCAGCAACTAATGAAAAACTGTTTTTT. It encodes CASTPGGAATNEKLFF.

The chain carries TRBV5-4 and TRBJ2-7; the match to TRBD2 covers 9 bases. With V trimmed by 4 bases and J by 3 bases, 11 bases remained unmatched. Germline assignment: CDR1 SGHNT and CDR2 YYREEE (reference sequence). The CDR3 is 16 residues long. The CDR3 protein is CASSPRGSRGGYEQYF. The CDR3 coding sequence is TGTGCCAGCAGCCCCCGGGGTTCGCGGGGGGGCTACGAGCAGTACTTC.

J is TRBJ2-5 and V is TRBV23-1; 10 bases fit TRBD1. TRBV23-1 is treated as an ORF (open reading frame) with a function not yet certain. The V and J ends lost 0 bases and 6 bases, in that order; junction bases with no gene match: 4. This CDR3 is 15 amino acids long. The CDR3 here is CASSQSGTGVQTQYF. The CDR3 DNA reads TGCGCCAGCAGTCAATCCGGGACAGGGGTACAGACCCAGTACTTC.

This clone was seen just once. J is TRBJ1-4 and V is TRBV6-5; D uncertain. The CDR3 spans 15 residues. Germline V gives CDR1 MNHEY, CDR2 SVGAGI. V gave up 5 bases and J gave up 2 bases, with 12 bases separating them. CDR3 sequence (DNA): TGTGCCAGCAGTCCAACCTGGACTACTAATGAAAAACTGTTTTTT. Its protein product is CASSPTWTTNEKLFF.

The gene calls are TRBV5-4 and TRBJ1-1; 7 bases are shared with TRBD1. Unmatched junction bases numbered 4, after V lost 4 bases and J lost 1 base. The CDR3 has 14 amino acids. CDR1 and CDR2 from the germline V gene are SGHNT and YYREEE (reference sequence). The CDR3 DNA reads as TGTGCCAGCAGCCTCGGGACAGCGAACACTGAAGCTTTCTTT. Protein product: CASSLGTANTEAFF.

This chain links TRBV4-2 with TRBJ1-1, with D uncertain. The germline V and J ends were trimmed by 1 base and 0 bases, with 9 bases remaining between them. From germline, CDR1 is LGHNA and CDR2 YNFKEQ. CDR3 length: 15 amino acids. CDR3 sequence reads: CASSQVNSLNTEAFF. CDR3 sequence (DNA): TGTGCCAGCAGCCAAGTTAACAGCTTGAACACTGAAGCTTTCTTT.

The chain recombines TRBV30 with TRBJ2-3, with no clear D. Germline V gene sequence: CDR1 GTSNPN, CDR2 SVGIG (reference sequence). V lost 2 bases to trimming and J lost 4 bases, with 4 bases between them. The CDR3 has 11 residues. The CDR3 is CAWSLADTQYF. The CDR3 DNA reads TGTGCCTGGAGTCTAGCAGATACGCAGTATTTT.

The rearrangement links TRBV28 to TRBJ1-6; unclear D gene. Germline CDR1 is MDHEN and CDR2 is SYDVKM. This CDR3 has 13 amino acids. The V end lost 9 bases, the J end lost 6 bases, and 12 bases lay between the germline ends. DNA for the CDR3: TGTGCCAGTACAGTCGTGGGTAATTCACCCCTCCACTTT. Its protein product is CASTVVGNSPLHF.

J is TRBJ1-2 and V is TRBV5-1; D remains unclear. In germline, CDR1 is SGHRS, CDR2 YFSETQ. With 0 bases removed from V and 4 bases from J, the gap between germline ends came to 4 bases. The CDR3 contains 12 residues. The CDR3 sequence: CASSLGVYGYTF. The DNA of the CDR3 is TGCGCCAGCAGCTTGGGCGTCTATGGCTACACCTTC.

In its sample, this clone was seen a few times. The J gene is TRBJ1-6, the V gene TRBV6-5, with D possibly TRBD1 on 5 matching bases. This CDR3 has 14 amino acids. Germline V gene data show CDR1 as MNHEY and CDR2 as SVGAGI. Trimming stripped 6 bases from V and 7 bases from J, with 13 bases between. CDR3 DNA: TGTGCCAGCAGCCCAACCCGACAGAATTCACCCCTCCACTTT. Translated: CASSPTRQNSPLHF.

V is TRBV5-1 and J is TRBJ2-3; 7 bases agree with TRBD2. The CDR3 sequence is 15 residues long. The junction had 6 bases not matched to a gene; V was cut back by 2 bases and J by 3 bases. Germline CDR1 is SGHRS and CDR2 is YFSETQ. The CDR3 DNA is TGCGCCAGCAGCTTAAGCCTCGGGGGGACAGATACGCAGTATTTT. This codes for CASSLSLGGTDTQYF.

The chain has TRBV19 and TRBJ1-2; a weak D match, TRBD1 (6 bases). Trimming removed 5 bases at V and 3 bases at J, with 19 bases between. Germline CDR1 reads LNHDA; CDR2 reads SQIVND (reference sequence). The CDR3 has 16 residues. Written as DNA, the CDR3 is TGTGCCAGTAGTTCGGGACACGGAGCTTTTTACTATGGCTACACCTTC. This gives the protein CASSSGHGAFYYGYTF.

The chain recombines TRBV19 with TRBJ2-3; tentative D call: TRBD2 (5 bases). The CDR3 runs 12 residues. V lost 9 bases, J lost 4 bases, and 11 bases lay in between. In germline, CDR1 is LNHDA, CDR2 SQIVND (reference sequence). The CDR3 region is CASGLGADTQYF. The DNA of the CDR3 is TGTGCCAGCGGACTCGGGGCAGATACGCAGTATTTT.

This clone has only one observation. The gene calls are TRBV5-1 and TRBJ1-2; 8 bases align to TRBD1. V shed 0 bases, J shed 2 bases, and the junction held 6 bases outside the gene matches. From germline, CDR1 is SGHRS and CDR2 YFSETQ. The length of the CDR3 is 16 residues. The CDR3 DNA reads as TGCGCCAGCAGCTTGGGCGACAGGGGTCGAAACTATGGCTACACCTTC. It codes for CASSLGDRGRNYGYTF.

The rearrangement joins TRBV5-6 to TRBJ1-1; possibly TRBD1 for D (6 bases). The CDR3 runs to 15 residues. From germline, CDR1 is SGHDT and CDR2 YYEEEE. V was clipped by 4 bases and J by 2 bases, with 15 bases between them. The CDR3 DNA reads TGTGCCAGCAGCATTCCAAGGGGGTTAAACACTGAAGCTTTCTTT. It specifies CASSIPRGLNTEAFF.

This clone was recorded only once. The chain carries TRBV7-9 and TRBJ2-1; 7 bases are shared with TRBD2. The CDR3 is made up of 12 amino acids. The V gene end was trimmed by 8 bases and the J gene end by 3 bases; junction bases not matched to a gene: 1. CDR1 SEHNR and CDR2 FQNEAQ come from the germline V gene (reference sequence). CDR3 loop: CASSGGYNEQFF. CDR3 in DNA: TGTGCCAGCTCGGGGGGCTACAATGAGCAGTTCTTC. The full variable domain, with the rest looked up from reference TRBV7-9 and TRBJ2-1, is DTGVSQNPRHKITKRGQNVTFRCDPISEHNRLYWYRQTLGQGPEFLTYFQNEAQLEKSRLLSDRFSAERPKGSFSTLEIQRTEQGDSAMYLCASSGGYNEQFFGPGTRLTVL.

CDR3 sequence reads: CASSETGNGNTIYF. CDR3 bases: TGTGCCAGCAGTGAGACAGGGAACGGAAACACCATATATTTT. This rearrangement joins TRBV6-1 to TRBJ1-3, with 7 bases fitting TRBD1. The germline V gene encodes CDR1 MNHNS and CDR2 SASEGT. J lost 4 bases, V lost 3 bases, and 3 bases had no gene match. The CDR3 loop spans 14 amino acids.

The chain recombines TRBV25-1 with TRBJ2-2; 7 bases are a match to TRBD1. This CDR3 contains 16 residues. Germline loops: CDR1 MGHDK, CDR2 SYGVNS. The ends lost 3 bases at V and 2 bases at J; junction bases unmatched: 6. The CDR3 here is CASSDPGTANTGELFF. As DNA, the CDR3 is TGTGCCAGCAGTGATCCCGGGACAGCCAACACCGGGGAGCTGTTTTTT.

The chain couples TRBV27 to TRBJ1-3; tentatively, D is TRBD1 (5 bases). V dropped 2 bases and J dropped 4 bases, with 6 bases sitting between them. The germline CDR1 and CDR2 sequences are MNHEY and SMNVEV (reference sequence). CDR3 length: 13 amino acids. Here the CDR3 DNA reads TGTGCCAGCAGTTTAAACAGGGGAAACACCATATATTTT. Translating gives CASSLNRGNTIYF.

J is TRBJ2-5 and V is TRBV28; D is perhaps TRBD2 (5 bases). This CDR3 comprises 18 residues. Trimming shortened V by 1 base and J by 4 bases, and 22 bases separated the two germline ends. Per the germline V gene, CDR1 is MDHEN and CDR2 is SYDVKM. The CDR3 DNA reads TGTGCCAGCAGTTTATATGGCCTCCCGGGGAAAATGGGAGAGACCCAGTACTTC. It codes for CASSLYGLPGKMGETQYF.

V is TRBV4-1 and J is TRBJ2-4; possibly TRBD2 for D (6 bases). V was trimmed by 4 bases and J by 1 base, leaving 11 bases between them. Germline V gives CDR1 MGHRA, CDR2 YSYEKL. CDR3 length: 15 residues. The CDR3 loop is CASSPVGRAKNIQYF. The CDR3 coding sequence is TGCGCCAGCAGCCCCGTTGGGAGGGCCAAAAACATTCAGTACTTC.

The rearrangement links TRBV27 to TRBJ1-1, with 7 positions matching TRBD1. There are 14 residues in the CDR3. V was clipped by 4 bases and J by 6 bases; unmatched bases: 8. Looked up from germline, CDR1 is MNHEY and CDR2 is SMNVEV (reference sequence). The CDR3 protein is CASSSAGGRSEAFF. CDR3 coding DNA: TGTGCCAGCAGTTCGGCAGGGGGTAGGTCTGAAGCTTTCTTT.

This chain links TRBV9 with TRBJ2-3, with 8 bases matching TRBD1. The V gene's germline CDR1 is SGDLS and CDR2 YYNGEE. V was clipped by 4 bases and J by 0 bases; unmatched bases: 10. The CDR3 length is 17 residues. The CDR3 DNA follows: TGTGCCAGCAGCTTTAGATCCGGACAGGGAAGCACAGATACGCAGTATTTT. Translation gives CASSFRSGQGSTDTQYF.

V and J are TRBV4-1 and TRBJ2-7, with D perhaps matching TRBD2 (5 bases). CDR1 MGHRA and CDR2 YSYEKL come from the germline V gene. CDR3 size: 15 residues. The germline V and J ends were trimmed by 4 bases and 2 bases, with 15 bases remaining between them. In DNA, the CDR3 is TGCGCCAGCAGCCCGCCCGAGCGGACTCCCTACGAGCAGTACTTC. Its translation: CASSPPERTPYEQYF.